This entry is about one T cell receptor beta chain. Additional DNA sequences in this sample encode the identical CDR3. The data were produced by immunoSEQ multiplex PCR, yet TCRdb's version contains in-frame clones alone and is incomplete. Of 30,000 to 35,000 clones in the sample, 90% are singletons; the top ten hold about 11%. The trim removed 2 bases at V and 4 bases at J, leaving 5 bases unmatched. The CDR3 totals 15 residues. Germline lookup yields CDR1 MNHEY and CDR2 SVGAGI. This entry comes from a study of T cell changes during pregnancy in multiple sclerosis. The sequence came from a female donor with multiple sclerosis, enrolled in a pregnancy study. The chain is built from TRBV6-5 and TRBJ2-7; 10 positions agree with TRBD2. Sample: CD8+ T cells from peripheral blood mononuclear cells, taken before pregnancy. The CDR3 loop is CASSYASGRGYEQYF. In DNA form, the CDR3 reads TGTGCCAGCAGTTACGCGAGCGGGAGGGGTTACGAGCAGTACTTC.